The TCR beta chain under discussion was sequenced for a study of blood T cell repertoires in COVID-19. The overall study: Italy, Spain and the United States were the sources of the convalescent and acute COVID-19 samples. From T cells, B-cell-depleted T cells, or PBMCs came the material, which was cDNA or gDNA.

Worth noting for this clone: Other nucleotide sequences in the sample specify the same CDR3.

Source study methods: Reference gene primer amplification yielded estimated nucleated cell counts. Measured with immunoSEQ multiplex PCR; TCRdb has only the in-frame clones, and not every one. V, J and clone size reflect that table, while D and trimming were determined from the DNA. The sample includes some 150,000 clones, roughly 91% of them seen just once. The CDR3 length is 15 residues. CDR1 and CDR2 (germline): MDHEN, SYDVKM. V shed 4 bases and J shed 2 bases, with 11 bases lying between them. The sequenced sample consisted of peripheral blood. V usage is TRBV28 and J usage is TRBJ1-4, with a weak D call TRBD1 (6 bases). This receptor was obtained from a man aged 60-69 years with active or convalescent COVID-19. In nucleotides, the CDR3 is TGTGCCAGCAGTTCTTCAGGGGCGACTAATGAAAAACTGTTTTTT. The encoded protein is CASSSSGATNEKLFF.